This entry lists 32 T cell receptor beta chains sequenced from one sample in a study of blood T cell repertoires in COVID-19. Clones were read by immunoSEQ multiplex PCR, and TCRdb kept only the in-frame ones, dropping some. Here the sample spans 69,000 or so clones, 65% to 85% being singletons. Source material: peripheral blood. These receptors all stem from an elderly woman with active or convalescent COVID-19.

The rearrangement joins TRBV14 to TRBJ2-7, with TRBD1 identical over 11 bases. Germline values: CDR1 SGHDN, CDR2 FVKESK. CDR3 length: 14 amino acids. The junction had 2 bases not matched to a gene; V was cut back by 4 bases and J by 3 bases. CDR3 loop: CASSRDRGIYEQYF. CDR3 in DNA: TGTGCCAGCAGCCGGGACAGGGGGATCTACGAGCAGTACTTC. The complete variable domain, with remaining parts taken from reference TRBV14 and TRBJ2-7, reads EAGVTQFPSHSVIEKGQTVTLRCDPISGHDNLYWYRRVMGKEIKFLLHFVKESKQDESGMPNNRFLAERTGGTYSTLKVQPAELEDSGVYFCASSRDRGIYEQYFGPGTRLTVT.

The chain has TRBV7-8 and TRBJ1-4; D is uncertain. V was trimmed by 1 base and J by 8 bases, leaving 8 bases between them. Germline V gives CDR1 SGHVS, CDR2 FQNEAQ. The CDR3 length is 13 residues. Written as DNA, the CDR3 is TGTGCCAGCAGCTTAGGACTTCAGGAAAAACTGTTTTTT. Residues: CASSLGLQEKLFF.

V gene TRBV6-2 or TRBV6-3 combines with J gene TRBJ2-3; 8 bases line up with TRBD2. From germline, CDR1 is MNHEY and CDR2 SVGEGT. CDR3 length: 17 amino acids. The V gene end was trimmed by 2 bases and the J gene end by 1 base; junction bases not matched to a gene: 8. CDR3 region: CASSYTSGGPGTDTQYF. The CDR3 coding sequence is TGTGCCAGCAGTTACACATCGGGGGGGCCTGGCACAGATACGCAGTATTTT.

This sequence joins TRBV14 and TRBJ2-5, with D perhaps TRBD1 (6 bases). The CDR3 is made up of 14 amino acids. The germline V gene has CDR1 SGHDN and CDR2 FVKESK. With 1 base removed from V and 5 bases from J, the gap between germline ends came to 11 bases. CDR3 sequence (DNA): TGTGCCAGCAGCCAAGTGGGGGCATTTGAGACCCAGTACTTC. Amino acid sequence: CASSQVGAFETQYF.

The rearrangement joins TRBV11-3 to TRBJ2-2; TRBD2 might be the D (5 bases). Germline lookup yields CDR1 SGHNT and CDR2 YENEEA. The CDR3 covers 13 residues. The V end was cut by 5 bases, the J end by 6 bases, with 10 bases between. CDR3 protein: CASSRTEPGELFF. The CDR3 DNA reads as TGTGCCAGCAGCCGGACTGAGCCCGGGGAGCTGTTTTTT.

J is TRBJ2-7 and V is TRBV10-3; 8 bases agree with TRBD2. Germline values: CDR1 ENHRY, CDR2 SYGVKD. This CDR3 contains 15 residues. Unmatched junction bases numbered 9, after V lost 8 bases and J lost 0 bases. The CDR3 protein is CAISKAGTSSYEQYF. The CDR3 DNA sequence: TGTGCCATCTCAAAAGCCGGGACTAGCTCCTACGAGCAGTACTTC.

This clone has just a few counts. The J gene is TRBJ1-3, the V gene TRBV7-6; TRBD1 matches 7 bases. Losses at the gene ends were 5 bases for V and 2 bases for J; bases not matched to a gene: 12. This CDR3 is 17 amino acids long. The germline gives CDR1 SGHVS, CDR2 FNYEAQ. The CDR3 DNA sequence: TGTGCCAGCAGCCTATCCGCCCCCACAGGGGCTGGAAACACCATATATTTT. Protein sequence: CASSLSAPTGAGNTIYF.

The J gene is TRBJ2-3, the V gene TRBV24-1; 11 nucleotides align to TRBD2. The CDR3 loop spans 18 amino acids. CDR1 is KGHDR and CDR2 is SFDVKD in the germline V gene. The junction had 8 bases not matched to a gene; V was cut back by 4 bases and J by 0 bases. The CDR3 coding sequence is TGTGCCACCAGTGAATCCCCGGGACTAGCGGATAGCACAGATACGCAGTATTTT. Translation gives CATSESPGLADSTDTQYF.

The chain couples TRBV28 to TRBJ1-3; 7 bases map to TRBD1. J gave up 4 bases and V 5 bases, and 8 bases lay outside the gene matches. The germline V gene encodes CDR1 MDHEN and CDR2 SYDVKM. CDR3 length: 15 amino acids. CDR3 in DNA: TGTGCCAGCAGTCGCCCCCAGGGGGGAGGAAACACCATATATTTT. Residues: CASSRPQGGGNTIYF.

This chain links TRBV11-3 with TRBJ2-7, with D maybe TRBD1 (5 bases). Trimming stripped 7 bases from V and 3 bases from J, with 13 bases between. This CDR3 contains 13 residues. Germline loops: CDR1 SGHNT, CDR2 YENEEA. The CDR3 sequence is CASTSGRDYEQYF. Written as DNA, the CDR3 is TGTGCCAGCACTAGTGGCAGGGACTACGAGCAGTACTTC.

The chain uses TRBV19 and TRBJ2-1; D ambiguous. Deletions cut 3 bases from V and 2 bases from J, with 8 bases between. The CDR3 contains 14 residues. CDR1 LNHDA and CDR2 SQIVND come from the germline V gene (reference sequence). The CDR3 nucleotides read TGTGCCAGTAGTATGGAACAGACCTACAATGAGCAGTTCTTC. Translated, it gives CASSMEQTYNEQFF.

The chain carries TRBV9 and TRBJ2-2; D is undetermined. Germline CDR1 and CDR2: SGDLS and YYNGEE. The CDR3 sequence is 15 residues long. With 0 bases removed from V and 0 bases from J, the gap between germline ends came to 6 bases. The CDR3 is CASSVDVTNTGELFF. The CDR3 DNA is TGTGCCAGCAGCGTAGATGTAACGAACACCGGGGAGCTGTTTTTT.

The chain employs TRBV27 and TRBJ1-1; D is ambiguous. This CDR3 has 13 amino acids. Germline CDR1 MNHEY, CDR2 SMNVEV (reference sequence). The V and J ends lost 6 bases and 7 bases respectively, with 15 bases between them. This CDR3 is CASSFLGSREAFF. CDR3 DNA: TGTGCCAGCAGCTTCCTAGGATCCCGTGAAGCTTTCTTT.

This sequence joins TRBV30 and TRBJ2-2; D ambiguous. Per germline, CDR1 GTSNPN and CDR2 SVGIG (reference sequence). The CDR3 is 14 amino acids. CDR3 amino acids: CATTRVGNTGELFF. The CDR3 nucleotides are TGTGCTACCACCCGGGTCGGGAACACCGGGGAGCTGTTTTTT.

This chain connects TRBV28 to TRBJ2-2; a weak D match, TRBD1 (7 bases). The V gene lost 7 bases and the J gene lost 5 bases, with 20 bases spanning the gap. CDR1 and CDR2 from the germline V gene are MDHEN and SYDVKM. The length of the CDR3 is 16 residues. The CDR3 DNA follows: TGTGCCAGCATTTCCGGAGCTGCAGGGGGGACCGGGGAGCTGTTTTTT. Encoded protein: CASISGAAGGTGELFF.

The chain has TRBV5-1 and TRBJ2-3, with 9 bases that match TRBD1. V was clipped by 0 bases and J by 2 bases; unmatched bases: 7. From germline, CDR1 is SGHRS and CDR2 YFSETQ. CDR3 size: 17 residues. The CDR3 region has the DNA TGCGCCAGCAGCTTGGTGTCTGGGACAGGGAACACAGATACGCAGTATTTT. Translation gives CASSLVSGTGNTDTQYF.

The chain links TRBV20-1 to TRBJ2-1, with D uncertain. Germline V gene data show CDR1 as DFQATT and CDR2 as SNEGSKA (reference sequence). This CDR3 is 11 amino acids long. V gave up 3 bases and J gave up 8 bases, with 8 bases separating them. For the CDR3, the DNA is TGCAGTGCTAGTTCGGAGTATGAGCAGTTCTTC. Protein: CSASSEYEQFF.

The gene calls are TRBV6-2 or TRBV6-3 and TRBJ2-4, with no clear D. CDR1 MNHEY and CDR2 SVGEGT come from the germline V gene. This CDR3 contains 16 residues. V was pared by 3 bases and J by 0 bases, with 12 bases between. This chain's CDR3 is CASSYSGALAKNIQYF. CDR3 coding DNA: TGTGCCAGCAGTTATTCCGGAGCACTAGCCAAAAACATTCAGTACTTC.

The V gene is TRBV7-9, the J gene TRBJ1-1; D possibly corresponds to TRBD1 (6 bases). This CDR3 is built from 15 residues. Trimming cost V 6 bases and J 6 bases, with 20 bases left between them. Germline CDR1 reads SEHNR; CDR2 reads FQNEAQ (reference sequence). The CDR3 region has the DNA TGTGCCAGCAGTTCCGGGGACATTTGGTCTCCTGAAGCTTTCTTT. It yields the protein CASSSGDIWSPEAFF.

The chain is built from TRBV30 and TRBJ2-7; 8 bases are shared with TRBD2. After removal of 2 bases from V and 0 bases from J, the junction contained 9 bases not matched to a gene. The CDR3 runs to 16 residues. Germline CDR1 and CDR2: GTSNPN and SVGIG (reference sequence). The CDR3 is CAWSIRLAIISYEQYF. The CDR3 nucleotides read TGTGCCTGGAGTATCAGACTAGCGATCATCTCCTACGAGCAGTACTTC.

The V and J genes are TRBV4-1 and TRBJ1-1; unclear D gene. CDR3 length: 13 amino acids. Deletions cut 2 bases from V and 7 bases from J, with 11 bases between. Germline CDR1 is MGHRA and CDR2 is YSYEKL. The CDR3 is CASSQSPSGEAFF. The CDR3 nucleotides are TGCGCCAGCAGCCAATCCCCGAGTGGTGAAGCTTTCTTT.

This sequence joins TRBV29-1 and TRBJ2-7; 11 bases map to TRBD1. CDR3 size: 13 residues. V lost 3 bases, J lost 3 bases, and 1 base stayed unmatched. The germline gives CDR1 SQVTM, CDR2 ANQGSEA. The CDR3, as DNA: TGCAGCGTTGAGGGACAGGGGGGCTACGAGCAGTACTTC. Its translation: CSVEGQGGYEQYF.

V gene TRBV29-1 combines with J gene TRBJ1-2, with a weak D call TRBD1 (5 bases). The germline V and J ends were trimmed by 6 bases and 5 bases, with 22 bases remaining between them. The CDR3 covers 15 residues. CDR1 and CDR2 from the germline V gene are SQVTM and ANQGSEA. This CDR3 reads CSVTEPRAEGYGYTF. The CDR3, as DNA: TGCAGCGTGACAGAACCACGGGCCGAAGGGTATGGCTACACCTTC.

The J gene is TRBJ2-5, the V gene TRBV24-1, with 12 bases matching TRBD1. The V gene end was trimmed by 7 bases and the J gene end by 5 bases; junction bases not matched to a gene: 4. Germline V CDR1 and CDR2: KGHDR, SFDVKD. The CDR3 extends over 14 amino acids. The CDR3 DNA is TGTGCCACCAGGGGACAGGGGGCCCACGAGACCCAGTACTTC. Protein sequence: CATRGQGAHETQYF.

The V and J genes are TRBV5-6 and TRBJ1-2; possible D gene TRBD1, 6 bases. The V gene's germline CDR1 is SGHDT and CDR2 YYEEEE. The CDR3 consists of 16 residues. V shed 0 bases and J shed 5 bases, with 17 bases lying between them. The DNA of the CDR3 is TGTGCCAGCAGCTTGGCGGGCACAGGGCGCTCATATGGCTACACCTTC. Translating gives CASSLAGTGRSYGYTF.

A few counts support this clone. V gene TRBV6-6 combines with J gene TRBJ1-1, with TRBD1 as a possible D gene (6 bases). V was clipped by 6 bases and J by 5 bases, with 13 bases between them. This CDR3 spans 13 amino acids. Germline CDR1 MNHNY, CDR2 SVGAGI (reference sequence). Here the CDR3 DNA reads TGTGCCAGCAGCAAAGAGGGGGAAACTGAAGCTTTCTTT. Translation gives CASSKEGETEAFF.

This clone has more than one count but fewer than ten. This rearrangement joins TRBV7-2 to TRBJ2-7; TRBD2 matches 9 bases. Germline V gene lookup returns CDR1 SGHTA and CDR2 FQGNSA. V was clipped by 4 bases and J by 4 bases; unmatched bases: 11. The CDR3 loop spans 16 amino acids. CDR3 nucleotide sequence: TGTGCCAGCAGCTCCCGAACCGGGACTAGCCTATACGAGCAGTACTTC. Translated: CASSSRTGTSLYEQYF.

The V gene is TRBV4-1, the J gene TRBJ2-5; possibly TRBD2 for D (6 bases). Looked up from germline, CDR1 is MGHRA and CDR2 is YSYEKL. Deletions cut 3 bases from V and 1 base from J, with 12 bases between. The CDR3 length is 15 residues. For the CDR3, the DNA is TGCGCCAGCAGCCATGCCGGGACTGGCCAAGAGACCCAGTACTTC. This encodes CASSHAGTGQETQYF.

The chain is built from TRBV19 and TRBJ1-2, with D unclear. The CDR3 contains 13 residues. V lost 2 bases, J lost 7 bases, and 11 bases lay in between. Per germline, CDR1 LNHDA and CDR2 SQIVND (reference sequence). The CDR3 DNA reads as TGTGCCAGTAGTATACTCGGGATTCCTGGCTACACCTTC. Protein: CASSILGIPGYTF.

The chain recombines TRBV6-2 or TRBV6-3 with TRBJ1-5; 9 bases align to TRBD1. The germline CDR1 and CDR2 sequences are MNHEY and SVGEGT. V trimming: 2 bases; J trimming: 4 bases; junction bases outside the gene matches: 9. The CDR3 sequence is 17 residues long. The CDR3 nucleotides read TGTGCCAGCAGTTACGCCCGGACAGGGGCGTTGAATCAGCCCCAGCATTTT. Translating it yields CASSYARTGALNQPQHF.

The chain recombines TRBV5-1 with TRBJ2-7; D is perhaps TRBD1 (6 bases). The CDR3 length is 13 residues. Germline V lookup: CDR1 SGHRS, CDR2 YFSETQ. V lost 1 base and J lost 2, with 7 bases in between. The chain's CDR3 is CASSLWDTYEQYF. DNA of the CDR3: TGCGCCAGCAGCTTGTGGGACACCTACGAGCAGTACTTC.

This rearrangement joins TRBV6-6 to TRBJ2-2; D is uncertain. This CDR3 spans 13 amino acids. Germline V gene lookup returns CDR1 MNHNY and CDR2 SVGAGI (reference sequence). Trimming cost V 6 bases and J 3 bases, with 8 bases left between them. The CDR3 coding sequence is TGTGCCAGCAGCCCAATAGACACCGGGGAGCTGTTTTTT. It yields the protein CASSPIDTGELFF.